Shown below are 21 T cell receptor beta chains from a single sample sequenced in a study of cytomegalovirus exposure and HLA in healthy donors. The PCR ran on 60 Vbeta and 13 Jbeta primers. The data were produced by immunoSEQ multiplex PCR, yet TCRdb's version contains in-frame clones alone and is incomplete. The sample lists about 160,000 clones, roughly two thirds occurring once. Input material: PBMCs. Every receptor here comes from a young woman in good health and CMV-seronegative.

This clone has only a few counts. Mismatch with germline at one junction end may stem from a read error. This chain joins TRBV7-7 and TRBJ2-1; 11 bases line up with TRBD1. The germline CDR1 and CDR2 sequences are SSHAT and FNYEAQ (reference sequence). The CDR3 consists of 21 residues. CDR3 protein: CASSHGQGAFRGEGETNEQFF. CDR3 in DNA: TGTGCTAGCAGCCACGGACAGGGGGCTTTTAGGGGGGAGGGCGAGACGAATGAGCAGTTCTTC.

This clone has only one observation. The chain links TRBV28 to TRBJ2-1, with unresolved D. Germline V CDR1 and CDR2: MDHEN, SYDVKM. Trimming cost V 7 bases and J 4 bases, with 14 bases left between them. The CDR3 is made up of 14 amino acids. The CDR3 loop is CASNTLNSYNEQFF. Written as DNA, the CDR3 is TGTGCCAGCAATACCCTAAACAGTTACAATGAGCAGTTCTTC.

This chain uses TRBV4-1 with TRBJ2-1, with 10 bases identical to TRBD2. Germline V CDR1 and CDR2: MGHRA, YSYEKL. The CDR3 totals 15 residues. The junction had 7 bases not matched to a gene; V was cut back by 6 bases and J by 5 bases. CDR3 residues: CASSPLAGVDNEQFF. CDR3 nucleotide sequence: TGCGCCAGCAGTCCCCTAGCGGGAGTTGACAATGAGCAGTTCTTC.

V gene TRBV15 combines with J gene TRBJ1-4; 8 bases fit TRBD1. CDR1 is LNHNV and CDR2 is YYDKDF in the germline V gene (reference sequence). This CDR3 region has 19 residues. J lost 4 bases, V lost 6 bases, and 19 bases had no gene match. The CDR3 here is CATRPPKSGRGRGNEKLFF. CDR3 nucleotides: TGTGCCACCAGGCCACCCAAATCGGGCAGGGGGCGCGGTAATGAAAAACTGTTTTTT.

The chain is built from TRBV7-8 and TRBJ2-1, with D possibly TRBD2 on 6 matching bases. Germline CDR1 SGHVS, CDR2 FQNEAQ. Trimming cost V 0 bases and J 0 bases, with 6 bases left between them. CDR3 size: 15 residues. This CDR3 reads CASSLAGSSYNEQFF. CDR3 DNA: TGTGCCAGCAGCTTAGCCGGGAGCTCCTACAATGAGCAGTTCTTC.

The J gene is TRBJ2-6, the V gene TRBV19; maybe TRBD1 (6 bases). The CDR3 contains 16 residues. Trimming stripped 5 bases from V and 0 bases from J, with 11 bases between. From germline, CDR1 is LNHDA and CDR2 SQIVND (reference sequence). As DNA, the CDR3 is TGTGCCAGTAGTTTCGGGACACACTCTGGGGCCAACGTCCTGACTTTC. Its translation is CASSFGTHSGANVLTF.

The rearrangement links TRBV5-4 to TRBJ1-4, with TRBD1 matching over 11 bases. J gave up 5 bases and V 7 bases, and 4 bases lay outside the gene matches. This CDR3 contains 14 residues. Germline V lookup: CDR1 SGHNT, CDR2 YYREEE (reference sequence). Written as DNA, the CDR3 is TGTGCCAGCGGACAGGGGGCTGGGAATGAAAAACTGTTTTTT. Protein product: CASGQGAGNEKLFF.

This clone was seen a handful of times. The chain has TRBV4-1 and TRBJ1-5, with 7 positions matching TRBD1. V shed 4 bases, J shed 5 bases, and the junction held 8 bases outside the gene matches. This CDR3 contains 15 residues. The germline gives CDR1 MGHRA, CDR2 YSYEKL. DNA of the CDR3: TGCGCCAGCAGCCCAATCCGGGACAGCTATCAGCCCCAGCATTTT. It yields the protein CASSPIRDSYQPQHF.

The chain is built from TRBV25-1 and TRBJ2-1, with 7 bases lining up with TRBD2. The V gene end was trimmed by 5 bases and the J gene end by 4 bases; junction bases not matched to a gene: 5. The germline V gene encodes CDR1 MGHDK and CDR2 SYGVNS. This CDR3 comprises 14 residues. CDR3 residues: CASSFRGSYNEQFF. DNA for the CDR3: TGTGCCAGCAGTTTTCGCGGGAGTTACAATGAGCAGTTCTTC. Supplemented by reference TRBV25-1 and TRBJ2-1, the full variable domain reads EADIYQTPRYLVIGTGKKITLECSQTMGHDKMYWYQQDPGMELHLIHYSYGVNSTEKGDLSSESTVSRIRTEHFPLTLESARPSHTSQYLCASSFRGSYNEQFFGPGTRLTVL.

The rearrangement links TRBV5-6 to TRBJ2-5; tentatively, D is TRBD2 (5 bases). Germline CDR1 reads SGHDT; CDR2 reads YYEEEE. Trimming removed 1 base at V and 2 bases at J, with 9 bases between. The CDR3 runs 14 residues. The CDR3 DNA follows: TGTGCCAGCAGCTTGCCGGGAACTCAAGAGACCCAGTACTTC. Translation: CASSLPGTQETQYF.

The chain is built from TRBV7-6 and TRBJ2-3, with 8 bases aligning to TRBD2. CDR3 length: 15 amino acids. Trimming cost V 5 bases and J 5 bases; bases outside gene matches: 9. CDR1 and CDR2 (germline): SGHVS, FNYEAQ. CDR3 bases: TGTGCCAGCAGCCGAGCGGGAGTCGGGGGAGATACGCAGTATTTT. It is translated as CASSRAGVGGDTQYF.

The CDR3: CASSEGGQTTYEQYF. The CDR3 nucleotides are TGTGCCAGCAGTGAGGGGGGACAGACTACCTACGAGCAGTACTTC. The chain couples TRBV2 to TRBJ2-7, with a tentative D call TRBD1 (7 bases). CDR1 is SNHLY, CDR2 FYNNEI, per germline. The CDR3 runs 15 residues. V lost 3 bases and J 2 bases, leaving 14 bases between the germline ends.

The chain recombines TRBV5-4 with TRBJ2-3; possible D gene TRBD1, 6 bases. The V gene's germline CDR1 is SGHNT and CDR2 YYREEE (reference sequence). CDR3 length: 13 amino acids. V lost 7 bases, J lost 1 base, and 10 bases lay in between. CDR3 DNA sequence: TGTGCCAGCGCGGCAGGGGGCACAGATACGCAGTATTTT. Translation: CASAAGGTDTQYF.

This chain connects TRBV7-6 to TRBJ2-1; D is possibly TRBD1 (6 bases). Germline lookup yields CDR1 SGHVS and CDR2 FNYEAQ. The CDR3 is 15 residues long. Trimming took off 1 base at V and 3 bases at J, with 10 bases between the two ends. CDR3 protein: CASSLVGADYNEQFF. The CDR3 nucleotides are TGTGCCAGCAGCTTAGTGGGGGCCGACTACAATGAGCAGTTCTTC. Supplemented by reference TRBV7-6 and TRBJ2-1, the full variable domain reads GAGVSQSPRYKVTKRGQDVALRCDPISGHVSLYWYRQALGQGPEFLTYFNYEAQQDKSGLPNDRFSAERPEGSISTLTIQRTEQRDSAMYRCASSLVGADYNEQFFGPGTRLTVL.

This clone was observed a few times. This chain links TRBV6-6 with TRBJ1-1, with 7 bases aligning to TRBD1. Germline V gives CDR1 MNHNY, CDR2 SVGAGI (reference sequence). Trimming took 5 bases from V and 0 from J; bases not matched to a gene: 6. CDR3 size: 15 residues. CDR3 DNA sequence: TGTGCCAGCAGTACAGGGGAACTGATGAACACTGAAGCTTTCTTT. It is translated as CASSTGELMNTEAFF.

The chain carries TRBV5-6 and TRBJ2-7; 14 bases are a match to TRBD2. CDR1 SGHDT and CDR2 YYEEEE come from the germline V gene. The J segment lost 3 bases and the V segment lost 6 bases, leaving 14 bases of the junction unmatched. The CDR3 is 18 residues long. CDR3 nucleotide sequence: TGTGCCAGCACCAAGGGACTAGCGGGAGTCCTTTCCAACTACGAGCAGTACTTC. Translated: CASTKGLAGVLSNYEQYF.

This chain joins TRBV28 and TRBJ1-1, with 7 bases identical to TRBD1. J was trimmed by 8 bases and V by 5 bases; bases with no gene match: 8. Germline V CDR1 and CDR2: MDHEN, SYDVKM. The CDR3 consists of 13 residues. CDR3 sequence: CASSRGTDKEAFF. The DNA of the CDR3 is TGTGCCAGCAGTCGAGGGACAGATAAGGAAGCTTTCTTT.

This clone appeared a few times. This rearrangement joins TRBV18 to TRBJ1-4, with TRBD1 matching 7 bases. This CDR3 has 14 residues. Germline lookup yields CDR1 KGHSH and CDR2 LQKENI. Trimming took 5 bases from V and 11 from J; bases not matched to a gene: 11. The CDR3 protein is CASSSRDSSRKLFF. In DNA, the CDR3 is TGTGCCAGCTCATCAAGGGACAGTTCTCGGAAACTGTTTTTT.

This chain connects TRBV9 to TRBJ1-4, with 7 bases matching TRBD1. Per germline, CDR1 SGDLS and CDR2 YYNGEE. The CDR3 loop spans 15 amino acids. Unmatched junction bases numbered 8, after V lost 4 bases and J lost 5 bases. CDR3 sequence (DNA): TGTGCCAGCAGCCCATGGGACAGACGAAATGAAAAACTGTTTTTT. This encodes CASSPWDRRNEKLFF. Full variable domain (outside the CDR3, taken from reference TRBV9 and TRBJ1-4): DSGVTQTPKHLITATGQRVTLRCSPRSGDLSVYWYQQSLDQGLQFLIQYYNGEERAKGNILERFSAQQFPDLHSELNLSSLELGDSALYFCASSPWDRRNEKLFFGSGTQLSVL.

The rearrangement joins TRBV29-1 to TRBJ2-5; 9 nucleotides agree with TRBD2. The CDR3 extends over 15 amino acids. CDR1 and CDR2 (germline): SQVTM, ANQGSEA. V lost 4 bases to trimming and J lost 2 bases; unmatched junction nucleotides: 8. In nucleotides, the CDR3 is TGCAGCGTTGTAGGGCTAGCGGGGCCACAAGAGACCCAGTACTTC. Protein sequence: CSVVGLAGPQETQYF. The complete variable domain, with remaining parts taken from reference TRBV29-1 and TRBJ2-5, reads SAVISQKPSRDICQRGTSLTIQCQVDSQVTMMFWYRQQPGQSLTLIATANQGSEATYESGFVIDKFPISRPNLTFSTLTVSNMSPEDSSIYLCSVVGLAGPQETQYFGPGTRLLVL.

Here the CDR3 DNA reads TGCAGCGTTTACCAGGGGGCCTACGAGCAGTACTTC. It encodes CSVYQGAYEQYF. The rearrangement links TRBV29-1 to TRBJ2-7, with 7 bases aligning to TRBD1. The CDR3 is made up of 12 amino acids. The V and J ends lost 5 bases and 2 bases, in that order; junction bases with no gene match: 3. Germline assignment: CDR1 SQVTM and CDR2 ANQGSEA.